The 12 T cell receptor beta chains in this list originate from one sample, sequenced in a study of blood T cell repertoires in COVID-19. This table comes from immunoSEQ multiplex PCR, and its TCRdb copy is limited to in-frame clones, with some not included. The repertoire has a few hundred thousand clones, approximately 86% of them found once; the top ten carry about 4%. The sample consisted of PBMCs or T cells enriched from blood (not recorded which). Receptor source: a woman aged 30 to 39 who had been exposed to COVID-19.

This sequence joins TRBV2 and TRBJ2-7; TRBD1 matches at 12 bases. Germline V gene lookup returns CDR1 SNHLY and CDR2 FYNNEI. Unmatched junction bases numbered 26, after V lost 11 bases and J lost 3 bases. This CDR3 is 20 amino acids long. The CDR3 here is CAPSEIGGDRGHRSGYEQYF. As DNA, the CDR3 is TGTGCCCCCAGTGAAATCGGGGGGGACAGGGGGCATCGAAGCGGCTACGAGCAGTACTTC.

The chain employs TRBV23-1 and TRBJ2-6; the match to TRBD1 covers 9 bases. TRBV23-1 is an ORF; its function is uncertain. This CDR3 has 16 residues. Germline trimming cut 2 bases from V and 6 bases from J; bases unmatched to any gene: 5. CDR3 residues: CASSQKQGAVANVLTF. DNA of the CDR3: TGCGCCAGCAGTCAAAAACAGGGGGCCGTGGCCAACGTCCTGACTTTC.

V gene TRBV5-4 combines with J gene TRBJ2-3, with D possibly being TRBD2 (6 bases). The V gene's germline CDR1 is SGHNT and CDR2 YYREEE (reference sequence). The CDR3 covers 16 residues. Trimming left V 0 bases short and J 3 bases short, with 14 bases between. CDR3: CASSLDPGLATDTQYF. DNA for the CDR3: TGTGCCAGCAGCTTGGACCCAGGGCTAGCGACAGATACGCAGTATTTT. Supplemented by reference TRBV5-4 and TRBJ2-3, the full variable domain reads ETGVTQSPTHLIKTRGQQVTLRCSSQSGHNTVSWYQQALGQGPQFIFQYYREEENGRGNFPPRFSGLQFPNYSSELNVNALELDDSALYLCASSLDPGLATDTQYFGPGTRLTVL.

This chain uses TRBV7-9 with TRBJ2-7, with D unclear. Deletions cut 5 bases from V and 7 bases from J, with 9 bases between. Germline-derived CDR1 and CDR2 are SEHNR and FQNEAQ (reference sequence). CDR3 length: 11 amino acids. The CDR3 coding sequence is TGTGCCAGCAGCCAAGACTTGGAGCAGTACTTC. This encodes CASSQDLEQYF.

The CDR3, as DNA: TGTGCCAGCAGCTTAGTGTATCAGGACAGGACGGGCGAGCAGTACTTC. Residues: CASSLVYQDRTGEQYF. The rearrangement uses TRBV13 and TRBJ2-7; TRBD1 agrees at 7 bases. Germline V gene lookup returns CDR1 PRHDT and CDR2 FYEKMQ (reference sequence). CDR3 length: 16 amino acids. The trim removed 1 base at V and 6 bases at J, leaving 12 bases unmatched. Variable domain in full (rest from reference TRBV13 and TRBJ2-7): AAGVIQSPRHLIKEKRETATLKCYPIPRHDTVYWYQQGPGQDPQFLISFYEKMQSDKGSIPDRFSAQQFSDYHSELNMSSLELGDSALYFCASSLVYQDRTGEQYFGPGTRLTVT.

This chain uses TRBV6-1 with TRBJ1-6, with D possibly being TRBD1 (5 bases). The CDR3 contains 15 residues. V lost 1 base, J lost 9 bases, and 13 bases lay in between. CDR1 and CDR2 (germline): MNHNS, SASEGT. This CDR3 reads CASSEVLQGGSPLHF. As DNA, the CDR3 is TGTGCCAGCAGTGAAGTTCTCCAGGGAGGTTCACCCCTCCACTTT.

The V call is TRBV6-5, the J call TRBJ2-5, with unresolved D. This CDR3 has 12 residues. Trimming pared 6 bases from V and 7 bases from J, leaving 12 bases between. Germline V gene sequence: CDR1 MNHEY, CDR2 SVGAGI. The chain's CDR3 is CASSTELGTQYF. The CDR3 nucleotides are TGTGCCAGCAGCACGGAGCTTGGGACCCAGTACTTC.

Concerning this clone itself: The junction differs from germline at one of its ends, possibly a read error. J is TRBJ2-7 and V is TRBV7-7; 11 bases match TRBD2. The length of the CDR3 is 15 residues. Germline loops: CDR1 SSHAT, CDR2 FNYEAQ (reference sequence). Here the CDR3 reads CASSSGLAEYTEQYF. CDR3 DNA sequence: TGTGCTAGCAGCTCGGGACTAGCGGAGTATACTGAGCAGTACTTC. Together with reference TRBV7-7 and TRBJ2-7, the CDR3 gives the full variable domain: GAGVSQSPRYKVTKRGQDVTLRCDPISSHATLYWYQQALGQGPEFLTYFNYEAQPDKSGLPSDRFSAERPEGSISTLTIQRTEQRDSAMYRCASSSGLAEYTEQYFGPGTRLTVT.

V gene TRBV12-5 combines with J gene TRBJ1-2, with D perhaps TRBD1 (5 bases). The length of the CDR3 is 16 residues. CDR1 is LGHNT and CDR2 is FRNRAP in the germline V gene. V shed 5 bases and J shed 4 bases, with 20 bases lying between them. CDR3 amino acids: CASGLTSRGSGYGYTF. In DNA, the CDR3 is TGTGCTAGTGGTCTCACTTCTCGGGGGTCGGGCTATGGCTACACCTTC.

J is TRBJ2-7 and V is TRBV12-3 or TRBV12-4; the D gene is possibly TRBD2 (6 bases). V was cut by 7 bases and J by 9 bases, with 16 bases left in between. CDR3 length: 12 amino acids. The CDR3 here is CASMGDSFLQYF. The CDR3 nucleotides are TGTGCCAGCATGGGGGACTCCTTTTTGCAGTACTTC.

This clone was counted a few times. V is TRBV5-1 and J is TRBJ1-3; D is uncertain. CDR3 size: 15 residues. Germline V gene lookup returns CDR1 SGHRS and CDR2 YFSETQ. V lost 0 bases to trimming and J lost 0 bases, with 7 bases between them. As DNA, the CDR3 is TGCGCCAGCAGCTTGGCCGGGGACTCTGGAAACACCATATATTTT. This encodes CASSLAGDSGNTIYF.

The rearrangement joins TRBV30 to TRBJ2-3, with 10 bases identical to TRBD2. V shed 2 bases, J shed 7 bases, and the junction held 12 bases outside the gene matches. This CDR3 spans 16 amino acids. Germline V gene lookup returns CDR1 GTSNPN and CDR2 SVGIG (reference sequence). The CDR3 DNA is TGTGCCTGGAGTTTAGCGGGGGGACGGGACCCTCATACGCAGTATTTT. Translation: CAWSLAGGRDPHTQYF.